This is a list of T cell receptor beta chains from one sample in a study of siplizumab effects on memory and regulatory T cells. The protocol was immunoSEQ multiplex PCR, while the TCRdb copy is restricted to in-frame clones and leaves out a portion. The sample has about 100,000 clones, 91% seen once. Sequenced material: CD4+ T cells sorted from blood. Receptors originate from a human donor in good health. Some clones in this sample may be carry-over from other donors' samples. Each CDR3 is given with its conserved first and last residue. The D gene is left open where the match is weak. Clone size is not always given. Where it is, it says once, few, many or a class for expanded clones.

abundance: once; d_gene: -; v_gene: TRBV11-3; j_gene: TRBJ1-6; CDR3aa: CASSLRPSGSPLHF; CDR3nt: TGTGCCAGCAGCTTACGGCCGTCGGGTTCACCCCTCCACTTT
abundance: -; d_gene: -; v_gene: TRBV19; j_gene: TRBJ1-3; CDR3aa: CASTLFFSFGPETSTIYF; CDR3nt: TGTGCCAGTACCCTATTCTTTTCCTTTGGACCTGAAACCAGCACCATATATTTT
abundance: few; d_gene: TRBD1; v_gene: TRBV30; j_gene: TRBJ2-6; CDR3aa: CAWYRDRGRGGANVLTF; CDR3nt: TGTGCCTGGTACCGGGACAGGGGGCGCGGGGGGGCCAACGTCCTGACTTTC
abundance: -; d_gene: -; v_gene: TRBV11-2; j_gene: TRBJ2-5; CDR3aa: CASSLAGVYQETQYF; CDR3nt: TGTGCCAGCAGCTTAGCAGGGGTGTACCAAGAGACCCAGTACTTC
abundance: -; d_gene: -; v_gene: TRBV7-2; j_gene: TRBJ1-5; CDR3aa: CASSLVGSNQPQHF; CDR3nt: TGTGCCAGCAGCTTAGTGGGGAGCAATCAGCCCCAGCATTTT
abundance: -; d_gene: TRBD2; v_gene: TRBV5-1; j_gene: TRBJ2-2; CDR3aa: CASSSTSGAGELFF; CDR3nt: TGCGCCAGCAGCTCGACTAGCGGGGCCGGGGAGCTGTTTTTT
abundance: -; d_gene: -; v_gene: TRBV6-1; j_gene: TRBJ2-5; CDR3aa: CASSETSPGTQYF; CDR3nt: TGTGCCAGCAGTGAAACCTCCCCAGGGACCCAGTACTTC
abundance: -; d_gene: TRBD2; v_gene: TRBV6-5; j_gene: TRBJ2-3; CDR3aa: CASRGLAPDTQYF; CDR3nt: TGTGCCAGCAGGGGACTAGCCCCAGATACGCAGTATTTT
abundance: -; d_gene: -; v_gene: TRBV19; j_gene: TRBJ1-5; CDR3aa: CASRRQGNQPQHF; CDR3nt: TGTGCCAGTAGGAGACAGGGCAATCAGCCCCAGCATTTT
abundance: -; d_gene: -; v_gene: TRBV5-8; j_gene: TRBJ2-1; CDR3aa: CASSLGKNNEQFF; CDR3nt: TGTGCCAGCAGCTTGGGAAAAAACAATGAGCAGTTCTTC
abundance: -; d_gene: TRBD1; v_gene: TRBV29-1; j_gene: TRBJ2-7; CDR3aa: CSVAGTGATEQYF; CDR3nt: TGCAGCGTTGCCGGGACAGGGGCTACCGAGCAGTACTTC
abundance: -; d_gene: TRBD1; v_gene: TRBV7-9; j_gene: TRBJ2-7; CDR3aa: CASSLVTGGSYEQYF; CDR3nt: TGTGCCAGCAGCTTAGTTACAGGGGGCTCCTACGAGCAGTACTTC
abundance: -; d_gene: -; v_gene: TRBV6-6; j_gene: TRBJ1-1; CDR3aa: CASRAVPRTEAFF; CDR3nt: TGTGCCAGCAGGGCGGTCCCGAGGACTGAAGCTTTCTTT
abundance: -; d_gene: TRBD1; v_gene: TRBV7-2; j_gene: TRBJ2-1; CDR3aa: CASSLDLGQGSDEQFF; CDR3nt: TGTGCCAGCAGCTTAGACCTGGGACAGGGGTCGGATGAGCAGTTCTTC
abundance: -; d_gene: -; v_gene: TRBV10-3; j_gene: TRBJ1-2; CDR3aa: CAISLLQGGDGYTF; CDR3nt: TGTGCCATCAGCCTATTACAGGGTGGAGATGGCTACACCTTC
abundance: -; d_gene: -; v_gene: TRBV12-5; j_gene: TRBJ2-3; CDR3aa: CASGSGIGGLTDTQYF; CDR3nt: TGTGCTAGTGGTTCCGGGATAGGGGGGCTCACAGATACGCAGTATTTT
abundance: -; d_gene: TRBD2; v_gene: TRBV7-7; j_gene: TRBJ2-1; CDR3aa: CASSLGTSGRRDEQFF; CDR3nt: TGTGCTAGCAGCTTGGGGACTAGCGGGAGGCGGGATGAGCAGTTCTTC